A selection of T cell receptor beta chains follows, all from one sample in a study of T-cell memory formation after mild COVID-19. MiXCR, run by TCRdb on the 5' RACE reads, gives a single entry per CDR3 protein. The table records hundreds of thousands of distinct CDR3 sequences, more than 15% of them present only once. Material: PBMCs or a T cell subset sorted from them (not recorded which). These receptors were collected from an adult woman who had mild COVID-19 (a few samples of this study predate the infection). Cell type and time point are not known. Both conserved end residues are part of each CDR3. D genes are given only for firm matches. A row's size may be missing; if present it is once, few, many or a size class.

>.|TRBV6-2/TRBV6-3|.|TRBJ2-5
CASSRRDGRETQYF
TGTGCCAGCAGCCGCAGGGACGGGAGAGAGACCCAGTACTTC
>.|TRBV7-3|.|TRBJ1-1
CASSIRQGTEAFF
TGTGCCAGCAGCATCCGTCAGGGGACTGAAGCTTTCTTT
>few|TRBV20-1|.|TRBJ2-2
CSARDSESGELFF
TGCAGTGCTAGAGATTCTGAAAGCGGGGAGCTGTTTTTT
>.|TRBV24-1|.|TRBJ2-5
CATSDFASGFGETQYF
TGTGCCACCAGTGATTTCGCGAGCGGGTTTGGGGAGACCCAGTACTTC
>.|TRBV20-1|.|TRBJ2-4
CSAIGDRRRAKNIQYF
TGCAGTGCTATAGGGGATAGACGACGAGCCAAAAACATTCAGTACTTC
>.|TRBV9|TRBD2|TRBJ2-5
CASSGSSGIETQYF
TGTGCCAGCAGCGGGTCTAGCGGGATAGAGACCCAGTACTTC
>few|TRBV4-1|.|TRBJ1-6
CASSSPQGVNSPLHF
TGCGCCAGCAGCTCCCCTCAGGGTGTTAATTCACCCCTCCACTTT
>few|TRBV12-3/TRBV12-4|.|TRBJ2-3
CASSSSSIIGYF
TGTGCCAGCAGTTCCAGTTCAATCATAGGGTATTTT
>few|TRBV9|TRBD2|TRBJ2-2
CASSLSGMRAGELFF
TGTGCCAGCAGCCTTAGCGGGATGAGGGCCGGGGAGCTGTTTTTT
>.|TRBV5-1|.|TRBJ1-6
CASSEGVRYNSPLHF
TGCGCCAGCAGCGAAGGGGTCCGATATAATTCACCCCTCCACTTT
>few|TRBV9|.|TRBJ2-7
CASSVDISYEQYF
TGTGCCAGCAGCGTGGACATTTCCTACGAGCAGTACTTC
>few|TRBV7-2|.|TRBJ2-3
CASSLAAMDTQYF
TGTGCCAGCAGCTTAGCGGCGATGGATACGCAGTATTTT
>few|TRBV24-1|.|TRBJ1-2
CATSDFNGYTF
TGTGCCACCAGTGATTTCAATGGCTACACCTTC
>.|TRBV27|TRBD2|TRBJ2-5
CASSLSGMGRGMKETQYF
TGTGCCAGCAGTTTATCGGGGATGGGGCGGGGGATGAAAGAGACCCAGTACTTC
>.|TRBV6-6|TRBD1|TRBJ1-3
CASSAPDRGGNTIYF
TGTGCCAGCAGTGCTCCGGACAGGGGTGGAAACACCATATATTTT
>.|TRBV20-1|.|TRBJ1-5
CSAREAGRSPQHF
TGCAGTGCTAGAGAGGCAGGGCGGTCGCCCCAGCATTTT
>.|TRBV20-1|.|TRBJ1-1
CSARGAYRSTEAFF
TGCAGTGCTCGAGGCGCCTATAGGAGCACTGAAGCTTTCTTT
>few|TRBV2|.|TRBJ1-2
CASINPGLNYGYTF
TGTGCCAGCATCAACCCGGGACTTAACTATGGCTACACCTTC
>few|TRBV7-8|TRBD1|TRBJ2-3
CASSSQGESTDTQYF
TGTGCCAGCAGCTCTCAGGGGGAAAGCACAGATACGCAGTATTTT
>.|TRBV28|TRBD2|TRBJ2-5
CASSYSGSYKETQYF
TGTGCCAGCAGTTATAGCGGGAGCTACAAAGAGACCCAGTACTTC
>.|TRBV24-1|.|TRBJ1-6
CATSDLRGETDSPLHF
TGTGCCACCAGTGATTTGCGCGGGGAAACAGATTCACCCCTCCACTTT
>.|TRBV18|.|TRBJ1-2
CASSPRDRTAYGYTF
TGTGCCAGCTCACCACGAGACAGGACCGCCTATGGCTACACCTTC
>.|TRBV6-2/TRBV6-3|TRBD1|TRBJ2-3
CASSSSMDRGHTDTQYF
TGTGCCAGCAGTTCAAGCATGGACAGGGGGCACACAGATACGCAGTATTTT
>many|TRBV5-4|TRBD1|TRBJ1-6
CASSVWTGALHSPLHF
TGTGCCAGCAGCGTATGGACAGGGGCCTTACATTCACCCCTCCACTTT
>few|TRBV19|TRBD2|TRBJ2-1
CASSISPAGVYNEQFF
TGTGCCAGTAGTATCTCTCCAGCGGGAGTCTACAATGAGCAGTTCTTC
>.|TRBV12-3/TRBV12-4|.|TRBJ2-7
CASSFSERREQYF
TGTGCCAGCAGTTTCTCCGAGAGGAGGGAGCAGTACTTC
>.|TRBV7-2|.|TRBJ1-1
CASSLQPAEAFF
TGTGCCAGCAGCTTACAACCAGCTGAAGCTTTCTTT
>few|TRBV5-1|.|TRBJ1-2
CASSLVAGKGGYTF
TGCGCCAGCAGCTTGGTGGCAGGGAAAGGTGGCTACACCTTC
>few|TRBV5-1|TRBD1|TRBJ2-7
CASSRVGTADYADYEQYF
TGCGCCAGCAGCCGGGTGGGGACAGCTGACTACGCCGACTACGAGCAGTACTTC
>many|TRBV5-1|TRBD1|TRBJ2-1
CASSPDRVYNEQFF
TGCGCCAGCAGCCCGGACAGGGTTTACAATGAGCAGTTCTTC
>.|TRBV5-4|.|TRBJ1-1
CASSFKEGQGKAFF
TGTGCCAGCAGCTTCAAGGAGGGGCAGGGGAAAGCTTTCTTT
>.|TRBV5-1|.|TRBJ2-7
CASSPQGQNSYEQYF
TGCGCCAGCAGCCCCCAGGGGCAAAACTCCTACGAGCAGTACTTC
>once|TRBV4-3|TRBD1|TRBJ1-2
CASSQWDSTYGYTF
TGCGCCAGCAGCCAATGGGACAGTACTTATGGCTACACCTTC
>few|TRBV4-2|TRBD1|TRBJ2-7
CASSHSPGTGALYEQYF
TGTGCCAGCAGCCACTCCCCTGGGACAGGAGCCCTCTACGAGCAGTACTTC
>.|TRBV27|.|TRBJ1-1
CATRGVVGTEAFF
TGTGCCACCAGAGGGGTCGTGGGCACTGAAGCTTTCTTT
>.|TRBV19|.|TRBJ2-1
CASTGNPNEQFF
TGTGCCAGTACGGGGAATCCCAATGAGCAGTTCTTC
>.|TRBV20-1|.|TRBJ1-5
CSARVGEYSNQPQHF
TGCAGTGCTAGAGTTGGAGAATATAGCAATCAGCCCCAGCATTTT
>.|TRBV11-2|.|TRBJ2-7
CASRHPGPYYEQYF
TGTGCCAGCAGGCACCCGGGACCCTACTACGAGCAGTACTTC
>few|TRBV27|.|TRBJ2-1
CASRRVGGADNEQFF
TGTGCCAGCAGGAGGGTGGGGGGCGCGGACAATGAGCAGTTCTTC
>few|TRBV7-3|TRBD1|TRBJ2-1
CASSHGTGPNNEQFF
TGTGCCAGCAGCCATGGGACAGGGCCCAACAATGAGCAGTTCTTC
>few|TRBV27|.|TRBJ2-7
CASSSGPRDATYEQYF
TGTGCCAGCAGTTCTGGCCCCCGGGACGCCACCTACGAGCAGTACTTC
>few|TRBV2|.|TRBJ2-3
CASRDSTDTQYF
TGCGCCAGCAGGGACAGCACAGATACGCAGTATTTT
>.|TRBV27|TRBD1|TRBJ2-3
CASSLSGTGGTQYF
TGTGCCAGCAGTTTATCAGGGACAGGGGGTACGCAGTATTTT
>.|TRBV21-1|.|TRBJ2-7
CASSNRASEQYF
TGTGCCAGCAGCAACCGAGCCTCCGAGCAGTACTTC
>few|TRBV7-6|.|TRBJ1-3
CASSSTKARNTIYF
TGTGCCAGCAGCTCCACGAAAGCCCGAAACACCATATATTTT
>.|TRBV27|.|TRBJ2-1
CASSFFGGRYNEQFF
TGTGCCAGCAGTTTTTTTGGAGGGCGCTACAATGAGCAGTTCTTC